The text below deals with one T cell receptor (beta chain). What antigen it recognizes has not been identified. No base quality values were provided; no much bigger clone lies one nucleotide off. Library prep was done by the immunoSEQ multiplex PCR assay. Imported from immuneACCESS, the table was reduced by TCRdb to in-frame sequences with V and J called. These copies leave out some clones; in studies compared against another copy, an unresolved V gene accounts for under half, and the cause of the remainder is not known. This sample gives 45,000 or so clones in total; roughly four fifths of them show up just once. Approximately 12% of the sample goes to the ten largest clones. This record comes from a study of radiotherapy plus CTLA-4 blockade in lung cancer (dated by TCRdb to the late 2010s). Study-wide context: Objective responses occurred in around 19% of enrolled patients, and roughly 30% achieved disease control.

Overall study outcomes, separate from this receptor: The strongest predictors of response, as reported, were early dynamic changes in blood T cell clones along with a rise in serum interferon-beta after radiation. After treatment with radiotherapy and ipilimumab, TCR clones that originated in tumors expanded in peripheral blood.

V is reduced by 5 bases and J by 2 bases, leaving a spacing of 15 bases between them. CDR1 and CDR2 are drawn from the germline V gene (reference sequence): MNHNY, SVGAGI. The CDR3 numbers 15 residues from cysteine through phenylalanine. Only the CDR3 region is kept as DNA, spanning 45 bases read in frame from base 1. Focal radiation therapy combined with CTLA-4 blockade (ipilimumab) was tested in patients with chemo-refractory metastatic non-small-cell lung cancer. The source material was peripheral blood, sampled from a patient treated with radiotherapy plus ipilimumab. The TCR originated in a human donor with non-small cell lung cancer who had stable disease on radiotherapy plus ipilimumab. The sequence joins TRBV6-6 to TRBJ1-2, and TRBD1 may be the D gene, going by 5 matching bases. The nucleotide sequence is TGTGCCAGCAGTGTGGCAGGGAGCGGGAACTATGGCTACACCTTC. Translated, this gives CASSVAGSGNYGYTF.